These 9 T cell receptor beta chains originate from one sample sequenced in a study of CD8+ T cells in alopecia areata. Extracted from the samples, RNA was reverse transcribed into cDNA to serve as the sequencing template. Assay: immunoSEQ multiplex PCR; the TCRdb copy retains only in-frame clones and omits some. The data contain approximately 150,000 clones, 85% to 90% of them singletons. The treatment was: oral pan-JAK inhibitor, 5-10 mg twice daily. Material: CD8+ T cells sorted from blood, obtained at week 4, from a patient treated with tofacitinib. These receptors all stem from a human donor with alopecia areata.

This clone was seen just once. This sample includes further DNA sequences coding for the same CDR3. The chain recombines TRBV4-1 with TRBJ2-1, with no clear D. CDR3 size: 13 residues. Germline V CDR1 and CDR2: MGHRA, YSYEKL. Between the trimmed V and J ends, which lost 1 base and 4 bases, there was a span of 5 bases. The CDR3 nucleotides read TGCGCCAGCAGCCAAGGAGGTTACAATGAGCAGTTCTTC. Translated, it gives CASSQGGYNEQFF.

Regarding this clone: This sample includes further DNA sequences coding for the same CDR3. The chain recombines TRBV29-1 with TRBJ1-2; D is unclear. The length of the CDR3 is 11 residues. In germline, CDR1 is SQVTM, CDR2 ANQGSEA. Trimming cost V 2 bases and J 6 bases, with 7 bases left between them. The DNA for the CDR3 is TGCAGCGTTGAATCCAGAGATGGCTACACCTTC. Translated, it gives CSVESRDGYTF.

The rearrangement links TRBV27 to TRBJ2-2; 8 bases fit TRBD1. With 4 bases clipped from V and 6 bases from J, the junction kept 10 bases outside the gene matches. CDR3 length equals 16 residues. Germline V gene sequence: CDR1 MNHEY, CDR2 SMNVEV (reference sequence). CDR3: CASSSPGQVASGELFF. CDR3 sequence (DNA): TGTGCCAGCAGTTCCCCGGGACAGGTTGCTTCCGGGGAGCTGTTTTTT.

This chain joins TRBV6-4 and TRBJ2-1; 13 positions agree with TRBD2. The V segment lost 4 bases and the J segment 0 bases; nucleotides outside the gene matches: 3. Per germline, CDR1 MRHNA and CDR2 SNTAGT. The length of the CDR3 is 17 residues. CDR3 bases: TGTGCCAGCAGTGTACTAGCGGGGGGGAGCTCCTACAATGAGCAGTTCTTC. Its protein product is CASSVLAGGSSYNEQFF.

Concerning this clone itself: An end of the junction differs from the germline gene, which may be a read error. The V gene is TRBV7-9, the J gene TRBJ2-1, with TRBD1 as a possible D gene (6 bases). The germline gives CDR1 SEHNR, CDR2 FQNEAQ (reference sequence). The length of the CDR3 is 10 residues. CDR3 DNA sequence: TGTGCCAGCAGCCCTGCCGAGGGGGTCTTC. As protein: CASSPAEGVF. Filled out from reference TRBV7-9 and TRBJ2-1, the complete variable domain reads DTGVSQNPRHKITKRGQNVTFRCDPISEHNRLYWYRQTLGQGPEFLTYFQNEAQLEKSRLLSDRFSAERPKGSFSTLEIQRTEQGDSAMYLCASSPAEGVFGPGTRLTVL.

V gene TRBV6-6 combines with J gene TRBJ2-7; 8 bases fit TRBD2. CDR3 length equals 14 residues. Germline values: CDR1 MNHNY, CDR2 SVGAGI (reference sequence). Trimming took 5 bases from V and 3 from J; bases not matched to a gene: 6. CDR3 nucleotides: TGTGCCAGCAGTCCGCCGGGGGGGGGCTACGAGCAGTACTTC. Protein: CASSPPGGGYEQYF.

The V and J genes are TRBV2 and TRBJ2-3, with TRBD2 as a possible D gene (6 bases). Per the germline V gene, CDR1 is SNHLY and CDR2 is FYNNEI. CDR3 length: 14 amino acids. The V gene lost 10 bases and the J gene lost 5 bases, with 19 bases spanning the gap. CDR3 nucleotides: TGTGCCATTGAAGGGGAGGACGTCAAAGATACGCAGTATTTT. Its translation: CAIEGEDVKDTQYF.

The V call is TRBV4-1, the J call TRBJ1-2; D not resolved. The V gene lost 0 bases and the J gene lost 5 bases, with 10 bases spanning the gap. The CDR3 totals 14 residues. CDR1 and CDR2 (germline): MGHRA, YSYEKL. CDR3 loop: CASSQDLNGYGYTF. In nucleotides, the CDR3 is TGCGCCAGCAGCCAAGATCTCAATGGTTATGGCTACACCTTC.

Only a few counts were recorded for this clone. This CDR3 is also generated by other DNA sequences in the sample. The V gene is TRBV27, the J gene TRBJ2-7; D not certain. V was pared by 5 bases and J by 2 bases, with 7 bases between. This CDR3 spans 12 amino acids. Germline V gene data show CDR1 as MNHEY and CDR2 as SMNVEV (reference sequence). The CDR3 here is CASSPSPYEQYF. The DNA for the CDR3 is TGTGCCAGCAGTCCCTCTCCCTACGAGCAGTACTTC.